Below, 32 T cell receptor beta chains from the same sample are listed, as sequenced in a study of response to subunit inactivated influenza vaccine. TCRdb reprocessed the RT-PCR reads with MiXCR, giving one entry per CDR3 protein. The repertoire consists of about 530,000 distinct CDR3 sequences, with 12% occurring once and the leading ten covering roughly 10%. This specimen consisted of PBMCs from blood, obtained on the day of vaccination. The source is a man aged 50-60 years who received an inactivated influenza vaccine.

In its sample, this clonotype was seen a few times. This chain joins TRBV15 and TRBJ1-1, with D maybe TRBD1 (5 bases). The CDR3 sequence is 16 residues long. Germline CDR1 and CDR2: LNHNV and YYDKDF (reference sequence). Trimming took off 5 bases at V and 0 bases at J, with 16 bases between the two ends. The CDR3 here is CATSPRAGAMNTEAFF. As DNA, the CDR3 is TGTGCCACCAGCCCCAGGGCCGGGGCCATGAACACTGAAGCTTTCTTT.

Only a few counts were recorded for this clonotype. CDR3 DNA sequence: TGTGCCAGCAGCACCGGAAGATTCTACGAGCAGTACTTC. It translates to CASSTGRFYEQYF. V and J are TRBV5-6 and TRBJ2-7, with D unresolved. CDR1 is SGHDT and CDR2 is YYEEEE in the germline V gene. This CDR3 is built from 13 residues. Trimming took 4 bases from V and 3 from J, leaving 11 bases between them. Combining the CDR3 with reference TRBV5-6 and TRBJ2-7 gives the whole variable domain DAGVTQSPTHLIKTRGQQVTLRCSPKSGHDTVSWYQQALGQGPQFIFQYYEEEERQRGNFPDRFSGHQFPNYSSELNVNALLLGDSALYLCASSTGRFYEQYFGPGTRLTVT.

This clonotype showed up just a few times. CDR3 bases: TGTGCCAGCAGCCAAGGTCGAGCGGTTGAGCAGTTCTTC. It yields the protein CASSQGRAVEQFF. The V call is TRBV14, the J call TRBJ2-1; a weak D match, TRBD2 (5 bases). Deletions cut 1 base from V and 9 bases from J, with 10 bases between. The CDR3 has 13 residues. In germline, CDR1 is SGHDN, CDR2 FVKESK.

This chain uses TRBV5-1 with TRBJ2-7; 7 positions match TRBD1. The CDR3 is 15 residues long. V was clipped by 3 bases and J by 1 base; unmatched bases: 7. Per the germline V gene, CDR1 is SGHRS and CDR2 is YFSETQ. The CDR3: CASSSSVTGSYEQYF. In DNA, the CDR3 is TGCGCCAGCAGCTCGAGCGTGACAGGGTCCTACGAGCAGTACTTC. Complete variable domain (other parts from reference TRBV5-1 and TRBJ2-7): KAGVTQTPRYLIKTRGQQVTLSCSPISGHRSVSWYQQTPGQGLQFLFEYFSETQRNKGNFPGRFSGRQFSNSRSEMNVSTLELGDSALYLCASSSSVTGSYEQYFGPGTRLTVT.

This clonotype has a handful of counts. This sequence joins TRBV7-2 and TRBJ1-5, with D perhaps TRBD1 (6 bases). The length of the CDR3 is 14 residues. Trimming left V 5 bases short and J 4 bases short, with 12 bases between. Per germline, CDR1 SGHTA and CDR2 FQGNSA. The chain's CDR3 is CASSRGQRNQPQHF. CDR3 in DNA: TGTGCCAGCAGCCGCGGACAGAGGAATCAGCCCCAGCATTTT.

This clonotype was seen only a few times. The CDR3 is CASSLARASNTGELFF. The CDR3 nucleotides read TGTGCCAGCAGCTTAGCACGGGCTTCGAACACCGGGGAGCTGTTTTTT. The rearrangement joins TRBV7-2 to TRBJ2-2; D gene ambiguous. The V and J ends lost 0 bases and 0 bases respectively, with 8 bases between them. The CDR3 extends over 16 amino acids. CDR1 is SGHTA and CDR2 is FQGNSA in the germline V gene.

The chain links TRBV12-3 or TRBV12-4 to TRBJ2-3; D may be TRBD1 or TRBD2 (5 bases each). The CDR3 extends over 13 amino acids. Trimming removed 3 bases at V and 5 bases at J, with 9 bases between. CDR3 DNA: TGTGCCAGCAGTTTGGGGGAGAAAGATACGCAGTATTTT. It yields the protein CASSLGEKDTQYF.

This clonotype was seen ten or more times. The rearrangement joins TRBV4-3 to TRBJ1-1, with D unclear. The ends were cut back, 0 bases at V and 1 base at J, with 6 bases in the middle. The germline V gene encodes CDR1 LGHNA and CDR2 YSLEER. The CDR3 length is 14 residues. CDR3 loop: CASSQETANTEAFF. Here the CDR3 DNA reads TGCGCCAGCAGCCAAGAAACGGCGAACACTGAAGCTTTCTTT.

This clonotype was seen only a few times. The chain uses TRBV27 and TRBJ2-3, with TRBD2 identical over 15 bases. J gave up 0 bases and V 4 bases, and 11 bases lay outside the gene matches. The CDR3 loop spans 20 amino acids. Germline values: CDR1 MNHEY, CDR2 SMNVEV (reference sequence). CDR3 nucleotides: TGTGCCAGCAGTTCACTATGGACTAGCGGGGGGGCCACTAGCACAGATACGCAGTATTTT. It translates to CASSSLWTSGGATSTDTQYF.

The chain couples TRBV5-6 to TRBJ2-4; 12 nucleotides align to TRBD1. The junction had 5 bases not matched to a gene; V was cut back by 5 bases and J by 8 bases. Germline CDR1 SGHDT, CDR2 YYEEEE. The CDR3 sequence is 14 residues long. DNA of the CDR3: TGTGCCAGCAGTGCGGGACAGGGGGCTTACATTCAGTACTTC. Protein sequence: CASSAGQGAYIQYF.

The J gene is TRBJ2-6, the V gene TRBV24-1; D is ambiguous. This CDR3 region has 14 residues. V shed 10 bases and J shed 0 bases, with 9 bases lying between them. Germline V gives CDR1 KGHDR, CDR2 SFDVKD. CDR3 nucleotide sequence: TGTGCCACGGCCGCTCGCTCTGGGGCCAACGTCCTGACTTTC. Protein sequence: CATAARSGANVLTF.

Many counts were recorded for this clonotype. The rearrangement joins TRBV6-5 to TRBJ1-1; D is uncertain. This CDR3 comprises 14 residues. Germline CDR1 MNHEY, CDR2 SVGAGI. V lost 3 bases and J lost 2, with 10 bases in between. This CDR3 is CASSYTGENTEAFF. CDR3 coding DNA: TGTGCCAGCAGTTATACCGGGGAAAACACTGAAGCTTTCTTT.

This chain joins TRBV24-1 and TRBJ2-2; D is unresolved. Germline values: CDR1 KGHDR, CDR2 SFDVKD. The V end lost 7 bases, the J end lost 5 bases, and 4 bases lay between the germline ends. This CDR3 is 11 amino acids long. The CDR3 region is CATRGTGELFF. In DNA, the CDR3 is TGTGCCACCAGGGGTACCGGGGAGCTGTTTTTT.

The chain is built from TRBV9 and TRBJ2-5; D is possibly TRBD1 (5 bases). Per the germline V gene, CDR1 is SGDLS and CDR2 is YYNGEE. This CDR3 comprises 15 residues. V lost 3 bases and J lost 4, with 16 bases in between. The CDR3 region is CASSAQLSGPETQYF. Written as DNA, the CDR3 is TGTGCCAGCAGCGCCCAGTTGTCAGGGCCAGAGACCCAGTACTTC.

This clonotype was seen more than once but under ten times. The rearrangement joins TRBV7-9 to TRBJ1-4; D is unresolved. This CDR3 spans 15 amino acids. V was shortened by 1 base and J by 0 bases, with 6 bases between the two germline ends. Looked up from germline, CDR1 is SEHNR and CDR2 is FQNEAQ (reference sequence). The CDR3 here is CASSLEETTNEKLFF. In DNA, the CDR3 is TGTGCCAGCAGCTTAGAAGAGACAACTAATGAAAAACTGTTTTTT.

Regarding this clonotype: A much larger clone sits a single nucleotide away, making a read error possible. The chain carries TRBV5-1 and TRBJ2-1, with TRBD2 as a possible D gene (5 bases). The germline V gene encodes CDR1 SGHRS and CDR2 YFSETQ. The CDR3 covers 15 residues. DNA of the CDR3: TGCGCCAGAAGCTTGGCGGGTGGTAGGGTCAATGAGCAGTTCTTC. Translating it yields CARSLAGGRVNEQFF.

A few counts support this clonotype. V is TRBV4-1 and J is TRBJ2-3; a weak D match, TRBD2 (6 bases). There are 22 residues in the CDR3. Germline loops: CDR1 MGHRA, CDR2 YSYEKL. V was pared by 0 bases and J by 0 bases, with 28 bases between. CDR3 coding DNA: TGCGCCAGCAGCCAAGATAAATCTCGGGATAGCGGACCTTCAGGGAGCACAGATACGCAGTATTTT. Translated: CASSQDKSRDSGPSGSTDTQYF.

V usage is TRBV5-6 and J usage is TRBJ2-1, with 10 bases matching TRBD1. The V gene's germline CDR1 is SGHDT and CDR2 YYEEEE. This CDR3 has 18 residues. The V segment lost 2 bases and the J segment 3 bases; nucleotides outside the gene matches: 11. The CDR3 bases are TGTGCCAGCAGCTTACGAACAAGCGGGACAGGGGTCTACAATGAGCAGTTCTTC. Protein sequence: CASSLRTSGTGVYNEQFF. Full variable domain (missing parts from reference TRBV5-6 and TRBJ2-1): DAGVTQSPTHLIKTRGQQVTLRCSPKSGHDTVSWYQQALGQGPQFIFQYYEEEERQRGNFPDRFSGHQFPNYSSELNVNALLLGDSALYLCASSLRTSGTGVYNEQFFGPGTRLTVL.

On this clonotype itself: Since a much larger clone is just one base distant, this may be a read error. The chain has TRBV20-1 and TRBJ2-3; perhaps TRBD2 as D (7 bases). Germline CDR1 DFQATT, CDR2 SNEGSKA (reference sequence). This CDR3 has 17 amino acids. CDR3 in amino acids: CCARGGGGGGFTDTQYF. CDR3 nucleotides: TGCTGTGCTAGAGGAGGAGGGGGGGGTGGTTTCACAGATACGCAGTATTTT.

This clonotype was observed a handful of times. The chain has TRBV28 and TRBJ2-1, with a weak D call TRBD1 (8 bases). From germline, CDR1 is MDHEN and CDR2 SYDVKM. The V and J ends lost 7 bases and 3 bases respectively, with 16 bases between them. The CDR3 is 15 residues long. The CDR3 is CASIKRDRIYNEQFF. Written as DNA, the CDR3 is TGTGCCAGCATCAAGCGGGACAGGATCTACAATGAGCAGTTCTTC.

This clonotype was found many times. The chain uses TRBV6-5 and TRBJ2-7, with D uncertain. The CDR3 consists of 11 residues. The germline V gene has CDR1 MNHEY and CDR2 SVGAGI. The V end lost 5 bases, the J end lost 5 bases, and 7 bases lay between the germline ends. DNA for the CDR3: TGTGCCAGCAGTACCTGGAACGAGCAGTACTTC. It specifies CASSTWNEQYF.

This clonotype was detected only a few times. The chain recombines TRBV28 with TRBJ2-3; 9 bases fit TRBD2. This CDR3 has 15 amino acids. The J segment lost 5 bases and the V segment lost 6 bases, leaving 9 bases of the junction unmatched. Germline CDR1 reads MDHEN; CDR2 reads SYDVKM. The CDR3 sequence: CASSHQRGAIDTQYF. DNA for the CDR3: TGTGCCAGCAGCCACCAGCGGGGGGCCATAGATACGCAGTATTTT.

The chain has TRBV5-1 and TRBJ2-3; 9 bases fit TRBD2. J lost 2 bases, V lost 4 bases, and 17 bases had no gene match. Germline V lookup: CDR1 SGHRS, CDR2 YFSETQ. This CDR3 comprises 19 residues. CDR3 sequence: CASSRFYTRLAGNTDTQYF. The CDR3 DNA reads TGCGCCAGCAGCCGTTTCTACACCCGCCTAGCGGGGAACACAGATACGCAGTATTTT.

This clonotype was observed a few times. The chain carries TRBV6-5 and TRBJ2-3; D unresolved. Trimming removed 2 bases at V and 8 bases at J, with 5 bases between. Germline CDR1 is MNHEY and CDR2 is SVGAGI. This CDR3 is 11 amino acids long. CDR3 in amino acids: CASSYRTTQYF. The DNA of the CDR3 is TGTGCCAGCAGTTACAGGACTACGCAGTATTTT.

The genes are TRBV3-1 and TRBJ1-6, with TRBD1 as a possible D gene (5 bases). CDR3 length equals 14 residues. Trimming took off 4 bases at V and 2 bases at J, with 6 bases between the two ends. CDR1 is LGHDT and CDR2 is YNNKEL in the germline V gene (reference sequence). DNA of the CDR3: TGTGCCAGCAGCCCAGGGACCTATAATTCACCCCTCCACTTT. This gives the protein CASSPGTYNSPLHF.

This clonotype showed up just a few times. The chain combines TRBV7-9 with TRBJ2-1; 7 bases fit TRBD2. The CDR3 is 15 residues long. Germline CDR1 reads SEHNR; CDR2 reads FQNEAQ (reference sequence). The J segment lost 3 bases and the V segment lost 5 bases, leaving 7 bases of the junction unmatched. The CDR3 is CASSPIGTNYNEQFF. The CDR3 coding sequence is TGTGCCAGCAGCCCCATCGGGACTAACTACAATGAGCAGTTCTTC. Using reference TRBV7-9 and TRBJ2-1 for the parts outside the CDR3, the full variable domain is DTGVSQNPRHKITKRGQNVTFRCDPISEHNRLYWYRQTLGQGPEFLTYFQNEAQLEKSRLLSDRFSAERPKGSFSTLEIQRTEQGDSAMYLCASSPIGTNYNEQFFGPGTRLTVL.

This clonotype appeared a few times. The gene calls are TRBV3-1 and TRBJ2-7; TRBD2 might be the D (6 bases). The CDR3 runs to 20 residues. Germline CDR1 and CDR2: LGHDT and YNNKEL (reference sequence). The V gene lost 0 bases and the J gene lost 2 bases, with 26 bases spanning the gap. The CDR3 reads CASSQDAAGQRPLLTYEQYF. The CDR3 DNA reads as TGTGCCAGCAGCCAAGATGCGGCGGGGCAACGGCCCCTTCTAACCTACGAGCAGTACTTC.

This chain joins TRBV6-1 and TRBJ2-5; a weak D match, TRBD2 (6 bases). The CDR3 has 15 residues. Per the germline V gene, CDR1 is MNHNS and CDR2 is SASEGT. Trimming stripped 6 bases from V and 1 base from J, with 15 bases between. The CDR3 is CASSPTSYLQETQYF. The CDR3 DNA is TGTGCCAGCAGCCCCACTAGCTACCTCCAAGAGACCCAGTACTTC.

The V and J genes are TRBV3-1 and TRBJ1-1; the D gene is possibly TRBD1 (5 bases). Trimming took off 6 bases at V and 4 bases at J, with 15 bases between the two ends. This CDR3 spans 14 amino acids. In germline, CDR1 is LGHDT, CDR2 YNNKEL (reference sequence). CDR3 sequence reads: CASRGGAGFTEAFF. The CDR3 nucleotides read TGTGCCAGCAGGGGCGGGGCAGGCTTCACTGAAGCTTTCTTT.

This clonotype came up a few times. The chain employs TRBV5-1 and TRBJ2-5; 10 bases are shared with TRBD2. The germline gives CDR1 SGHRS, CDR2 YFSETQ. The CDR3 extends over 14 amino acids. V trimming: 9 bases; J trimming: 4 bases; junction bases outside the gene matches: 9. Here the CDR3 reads CATRAGGPRETQYF. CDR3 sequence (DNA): TGCGCCACCAGAGCGGGAGGGCCGAGAGAGACCCAGTACTTC.

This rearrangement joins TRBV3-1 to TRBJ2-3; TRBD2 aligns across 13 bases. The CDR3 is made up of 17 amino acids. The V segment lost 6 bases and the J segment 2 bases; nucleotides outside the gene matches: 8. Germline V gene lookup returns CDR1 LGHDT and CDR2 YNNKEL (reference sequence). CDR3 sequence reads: CASREPGTSGDTDTQYF. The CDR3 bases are TGTGCCAGCAGAGAACCCGGGACTAGCGGGGACACAGATACGCAGTATTTT.

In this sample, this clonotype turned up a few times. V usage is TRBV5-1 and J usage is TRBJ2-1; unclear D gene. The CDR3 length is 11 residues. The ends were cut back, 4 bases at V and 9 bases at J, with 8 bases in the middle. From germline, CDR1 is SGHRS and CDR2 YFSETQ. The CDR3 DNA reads TGCGCCAGCAGCGACGTGGGTGAGCAGTTCTTC. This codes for CASSDVGEQFF.